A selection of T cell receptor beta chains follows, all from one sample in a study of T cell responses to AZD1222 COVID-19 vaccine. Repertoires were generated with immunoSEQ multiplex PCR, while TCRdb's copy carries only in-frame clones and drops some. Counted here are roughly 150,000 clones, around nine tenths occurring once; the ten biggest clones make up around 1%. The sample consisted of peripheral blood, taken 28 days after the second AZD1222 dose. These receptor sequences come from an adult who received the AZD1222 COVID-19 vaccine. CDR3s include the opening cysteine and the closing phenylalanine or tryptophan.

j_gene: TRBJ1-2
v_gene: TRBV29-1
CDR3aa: CSVDRQGGGYTF

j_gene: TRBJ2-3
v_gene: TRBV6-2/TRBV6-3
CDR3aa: CASSQRGGTDTQYF

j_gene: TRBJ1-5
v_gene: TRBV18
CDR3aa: CASSPRESNQPQHF

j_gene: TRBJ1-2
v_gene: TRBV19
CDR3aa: CASSISITYGYTF

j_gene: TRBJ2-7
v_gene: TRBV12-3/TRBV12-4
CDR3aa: CASSGVSYEQYF

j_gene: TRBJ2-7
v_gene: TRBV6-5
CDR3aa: CASTQETYEQYF

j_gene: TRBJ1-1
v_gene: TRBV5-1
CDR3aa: CASSLKGNTEAFF

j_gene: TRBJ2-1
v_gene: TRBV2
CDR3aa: CAGFRDVYNEQFF

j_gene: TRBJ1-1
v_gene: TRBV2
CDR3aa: CASRTGRGTEAFF

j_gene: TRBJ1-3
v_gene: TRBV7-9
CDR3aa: CASSLDDRGAGNTIYF

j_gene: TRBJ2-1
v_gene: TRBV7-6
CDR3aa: CASSLEAVPHNEQFF

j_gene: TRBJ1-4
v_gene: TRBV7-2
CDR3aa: CASSLFGTGVEKLFF

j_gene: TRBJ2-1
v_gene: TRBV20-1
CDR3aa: CSPEGGNEQFF

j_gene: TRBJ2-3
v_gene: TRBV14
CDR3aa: CASSQNLYRRGGADTQYF

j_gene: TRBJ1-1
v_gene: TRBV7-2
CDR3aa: CASSSGQGRIAFF

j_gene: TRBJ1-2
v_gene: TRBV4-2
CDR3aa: CASSQNMGEPQGGGYGYTF

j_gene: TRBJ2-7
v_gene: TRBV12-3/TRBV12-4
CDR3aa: CASAVSGDYEQYF

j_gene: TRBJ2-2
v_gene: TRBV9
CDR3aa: CASSVPRGGGTGELFF

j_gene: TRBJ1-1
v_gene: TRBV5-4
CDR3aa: CASSLAVSGGTEAFF

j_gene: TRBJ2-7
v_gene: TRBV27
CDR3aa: CASSWGTGSLYEQYF

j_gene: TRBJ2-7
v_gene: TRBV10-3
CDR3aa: CAISEWGQGSYEQYF

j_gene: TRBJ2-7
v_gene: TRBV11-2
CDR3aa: CASSLGITYEQYF

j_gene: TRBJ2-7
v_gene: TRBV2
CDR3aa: CASRDLTWRTSYEQYF

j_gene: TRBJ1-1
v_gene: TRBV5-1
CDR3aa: CASSLTGQGNTEAFF